What follows describes a single T cell receptor (beta chain). J was trimmed by 7 bases and V by 9 bases; bases with no gene match: 12. The CDR3 is 13 residues long. CDR1 LNHDA and CDR2 SQIVND come from the germline V gene (reference sequence). This sample is part of a study of cytomegalovirus exposure and HLA in healthy donors. PCR was performed using 60 Vbeta and 13 Jbeta primers. Profiled with immunoSEQ multiplex PCR; TCRdb holds only in-frame clones, not every one. Counted here are about 130,000 clones, around 74% occurring once; the ten biggest clones make up 4.3%. Material: PBMCs. The TCR originated in a man younger than 35 in good health and CMV-seropositive. The genes are TRBV19 and TRBJ2-7; 7 bases fit TRBD1. CDR3: CASRGTDSGEQYF. In DNA form, the CDR3 reads TGTGCCAGCCGTGGGACAGACTCCGGGGAGCAGTACTTC.